The 28 T cell receptor beta chains in this list originate from one sample, sequenced in a study of cytomegalovirus exposure and HLA in healthy donors listed by TCRdb under 2017. Library preparation employed the immunoSEQ multiplex PCR assay. A mixture of 60 forward primers for TCR Vbeta segments and 13 reverse primers for TCR Jbeta segments was used in the multiplex PCR. TCRdb took this table from immuneACCESS and kept in-frame rearrangements with V and J called. Such tables lack part of the clones; where checked against another copy, unresolved V genes explain under half of the gap, and the rest is unexplained. For this sample the table gives some 150,000 clones, of which roughly 76% were detected only once. The ten largest clones represent 1.5% to 2% of the sample. Sample: PBMCs. All receptors come from a female donor in good health and CMV-seronegative.

The V and J genes are TRBV5-1 and TRBJ2-7, with D perhaps TRBD2 (5 bases). V was shortened by 0 bases and J by 5 bases, with 12 bases between the two germline ends. CDR3 length: 14 residues. The germline CDR1 and CDR2 sequences are SGHRS and YFSETQ. CDR3 in amino acids: CASSLEVSGDEQYF. DNA for the CDR3: TGCGCCAGCAGCTTGGAGGTAAGCGGCGACGAGCAGTACTTC.

This clone was observed a handful of times. The chain joins TRBV6-5 to TRBJ2-7, with 8 bases aligning to TRBD1. Germline CDR1 MNHEY, CDR2 SVGAGI. The CDR3 is made up of 14 amino acids. V was clipped by 5 bases and J by 2 bases; unmatched bases: 5. CDR3 protein: CASSHGQGPYEQYF. Here the CDR3 DNA reads TGTGCCAGCAGTCACGGACAGGGCCCCTACGAGCAGTACTTC.

As DNA, the CDR3 is TGCAGCGTTGTTCCTCAGGGTATCTACGAGCAGTACTTC. This codes for CSVVPQGIYEQYF. The chain combines TRBV29-1 with TRBJ2-7; possibly TRBD1 for D (5 bases). In germline, CDR1 is SQVTM, CDR2 ANQGSEA. The CDR3 is 13 residues long. V was shortened by 4 bases and J by 3 bases, with 13 bases between the two germline ends.

The rearrangement joins TRBV2 to TRBJ2-2; the match to TRBD1 covers 7 bases. This CDR3 has 14 residues. V shed 6 bases and J 5 bases; nucleotides not matched to a gene: 6. Germline V gene sequence: CDR1 SNHLY, CDR2 FYNNEI. Here the CDR3 DNA reads TGTGCCAGCAGAGCTACACAGGGGACCGGGGAGCTGTTTTTT. Translated: CASRATQGTGELFF. The variable domain in full, with the rest retrieved from reference TRBV2 and TRBJ2-2, is EPEVTQTPSHQVTQMGQEVILRCVPISNHLYFYWYRQILGQKVEFLVSFYNNEISEKSEIFDDQFSVERPDGSNFTLKIRSTKLEDSAMYFCASRATQGTGELFFGEGSRLTVL.

The rearrangement uses TRBV6-1 and TRBJ1-2; maybe TRBD1 (5 bases). Germline CDR1 MNHNS, CDR2 SASEGT. V was shortened by 3 bases and J by 1 base, with 12 bases between the two germline ends. The CDR3 is 15 residues long. This CDR3 reads CASSDRQSVNYGYTF. The CDR3 DNA reads as TGTGCCAGCAGTGATCGACAGAGCGTTAACTATGGCTACACCTTC.

The rearrangement links TRBV27 to TRBJ1-1; D unresolved. Trimming took off 5 bases at V and 7 bases at J, with 17 bases between the two ends. This CDR3 is built from 14 residues. From germline, CDR1 is MNHEY and CDR2 SMNVEV (reference sequence). The CDR3 DNA reads TGTGCCAGCAGTCCATCGGGAAGGGCGAGTGAAGCTTTCTTT. This gives the protein CASSPSGRASEAFF.

The gene calls are TRBV7-6 and TRBJ1-4; D ambiguous. CDR3 length: 15 residues. Trimming pared 1 base from V and 7 bases from J, leaving 13 bases between. CDR1 SGHVS and CDR2 FNYEAQ come from the germline V gene. The CDR3: CASSLVSGGGEKLFF. The CDR3 nucleotides read TGTGCCAGCAGCTTAGTGAGCGGAGGAGGTGAAAAACTGTTTTTT.

The V gene is TRBV5-1, the J gene TRBJ2-1; maybe TRBD1 (6 bases). V gave up 0 bases and J gave up 8 bases, with 15 bases separating them. Germline assignment: CDR1 SGHRS and CDR2 YFSETQ. The CDR3 covers 15 residues. The CDR3 region has the DNA TGCGCCAGCAGCTTGGTCAGGGGTTCCGGGGATGAGCAGTTCTTC. This translates into CASSLVRGSGDEQFF.

J is TRBJ1-5 and V is TRBV2; maybe TRBD1 (5 bases). CDR3 length equals 17 residues. Trimming took off 4 bases at V and 0 bases at J, with 16 bases between the two ends. Per the germline V gene, CDR1 is SNHLY and CDR2 is FYNNEI. The CDR3 protein is CASSAVRGGYSNQPQHF. CDR3 nucleotide sequence: TGTGCCAGCAGTGCGGTAAGGGGAGGATATAGCAATCAGCCCCAGCATTTT.

This chain links TRBV11-2 with TRBJ2-5; D is perhaps TRBD1 (6 bases). The V gene lost 0 bases and the J gene lost 4 bases, with 9 bases spanning the gap. The CDR3 has 14 residues. CDR1 and CDR2 (germline): SGHAT, FQNNGV. This chain's CDR3 is CASSLDQGRETQYF. The CDR3 region has the DNA TGTGCCAGCAGCTTAGATCAGGGGAGAGAGACCCAGTACTTC.

This sequence joins TRBV7-9 and TRBJ1-1; D perhaps matches TRBD1 (5 bases). Germline lookup yields CDR1 SEHNR and CDR2 FQNEAQ (reference sequence). The CDR3 is 17 residues long. The germline V and J ends were trimmed by 1 base and 0 bases, with 15 bases remaining between them. CDR3 DNA: TGTGCCAGCAGCTTAGAGAGGTTGGGGCGAGTGAACACTGAAGCTTTCTTT. This codes for CASSLERLGRVNTEAFF.

The rearrangement links TRBV25-1 to TRBJ2-7; D is possibly TRBD1 (6 bases). With 11 bases removed from V and 7 bases from J, the gap between germline ends came to 15 bases. CDR1 MGHDK and CDR2 SYGVNS come from the germline V gene. The CDR3 has 11 amino acids. The CDR3 protein is CAPGTHSEQYF. The CDR3 DNA is TGTGCCCCTGGGACACACTCGGAGCAGTACTTC.

The V and J genes are TRBV18 and TRBJ2-7; a possible D gene is TRBD2 (5 bases). CDR1 KGHSH and CDR2 LQKENI come from the germline V gene. The CDR3 runs to 17 residues. The V end was cut by 1 base, the J end by 0 bases, with 16 bases between. CDR3 bases: TGTGCCAGCTCACCACAGGGCGGGCCAGGTAGCTCCTACGAGCAGTACTTC. Amino acid sequence: CASSPQGGPGSSYEQYF.

This clone turned up a few times. The V and J genes are TRBV6-6 and TRBJ1-5; D unclear. Germline V gene sequence: CDR1 MNHNY, CDR2 SVGAGI (reference sequence). The CDR3 runs to 15 residues. Trimming pared 5 bases from V and 5 bases from J, leaving 16 bases between. The CDR3 is CASSPSGNRHQPQHF. The CDR3 bases are TGTGCCAGCAGTCCCTCCGGGAACCGACATCAGCCCCAGCATTTT.

The chain uses TRBV2 and TRBJ2-2, with 7 bases that match TRBD2. The CDR3 runs to 13 residues. Per germline, CDR1 SNHLY and CDR2 FYNNEI. V lost 4 bases, J lost 8 bases, and 4 bases stayed unmatched. The DNA for the CDR3 is TGTGCCAGCAGTGGCGGGGGTCGGGGGGAGCTGTTTTTT. Translated: CASSGGGRGELFF.

This clone was observed a few times. This sequence joins TRBV6-6 and TRBJ1-5; 8 bases map to TRBD1. This CDR3 has 16 amino acids. The germline CDR1 and CDR2 sequences are MNHNY and SVGAGI (reference sequence). The ends lost 5 bases at V and 4 bases at J; junction bases unmatched: 10. The CDR3 DNA reads TGTGCCAGCAGTCCCTGGACAGGGCTTGGGAATCAGCCCCAGCATTTT. Its translation is CASSPWTGLGNQPQHF.

The genes are TRBV27 and TRBJ2-7, with 7 bases aligning to TRBD1. CDR1 and CDR2 (germline): MNHEY, SMNVEV (reference sequence). The CDR3 is 13 amino acids. V lost 3 bases to trimming and J lost 2 bases; unmatched junction nucleotides: 1. This CDR3 is CASSLTGTYEQYF. In DNA, the CDR3 is TGTGCCAGCAGTTTGACAGGGACCTACGAGCAGTACTTC.

A note on this clone: Mismatch with germline at one junction end may stem from a read error. The gene calls are TRBV7-9 and TRBJ1-2; tentative D call: TRBD1 (6 bases). CDR3 size: 15 residues. Germline CDR1 is SEHNR and CDR2 is FQNEAQ (reference sequence). CDR3 nucleotide sequence: TGTTCCAGCAGCCACAACCTTAAACAGGGTGGTGGCTACACCTTC. Translated: CSSSHNLKQGGGYTF.

The chain couples TRBV11-1 to TRBJ2-5; D call uncertain. CDR3 size: 15 residues. V shed 2 bases and J shed 2 bases, with 12 bases lying between them. Looked up from germline, CDR1 is SGHAT and CDR2 is FQDESV (reference sequence). CDR3 DNA sequence: TGTGCCAGCAGCTTAAGTTGGAGCAAACAAGAGACCCAGTACTTC. Amino acids: CASSLSWSKQETQYF. Full variable domain (outside the CDR3, taken from reference TRBV11-1 and TRBJ2-5): EAEVAQSPRYKITEKSQAVAFWCDPISGHATLYWYRQILGQGPELLVQFQDESVVDDSQLPKDRFSAERLKGVDSTLKIQPAELGDSAMYLCASSLSWSKQETQYFGPGTRLLVL.

The J gene is TRBJ2-1, the V gene TRBV6-4, with 9 bases matching TRBD1. Germline trimming cut 4 bases from V and 7 bases from J; bases unmatched to any gene: 8. CDR1 is MRHNA and CDR2 is SNTAGT in the germline V gene. The length of the CDR3 is 15 residues. The CDR3: CASSGTGTGINEQFF. The DNA for the CDR3 is TGTGCCAGCAGTGGGACCGGGACAGGGATAAATGAGCAGTTCTTC.

This clone was seen just once. The gene calls are TRBV18 and TRBJ1-1, with TRBD1 identical over 7 bases. CDR1 and CDR2 from the germline V gene are KGHSH and LQKENI. The trim removed 3 bases at V and 4 bases at J, leaving 2 bases unmatched. CDR3 size: 13 residues. CDR3 protein: CASSPPGGTEAFF. For the CDR3, the DNA is TGTGCCAGCTCACCCCCAGGGGGCACTGAAGCTTTCTTT.

This rearrangement joins TRBV5-1 to TRBJ2-6, with D possibly matching TRBD2 (5 bases). Germline V lookup: CDR1 SGHRS, CDR2 YFSETQ. The CDR3 has 15 residues. Trimming took off 4 bases at V and 3 bases at J, with 11 bases between the two ends. The CDR3 DNA follows: TGCGCCAGCAGCCCCCCGAGGGTTGGGGCCAACGTCCTGACTTTC. It yields the protein CASSPPRVGANVLTF. Using reference TRBV5-1 and TRBJ2-6 for the parts outside the CDR3, the full variable domain is KAGVTQTPRYLIKTRGQQVTLSCSPISGHRSVSWYQQTPGQGLQFLFEYFSETQRNKGNFPGRFSGRQFSNSRSEMNVSTLELGDSALYLCASSPPRVGANVLTFGAGSRLTVL.

The chain couples TRBV5-6 to TRBJ1-2; 7 bases map to TRBD1. There are 14 residues in the CDR3. Germline CDR1 SGHDT, CDR2 YYEEEE. With V trimmed by 3 bases and J by 0 bases, 2 bases remained unmatched. As DNA, the CDR3 is TGTGCCAGCAGCTACGACAGGGCTAACTATGGCTACACCTTC. It codes for CASSYDRANYGYTF.

About this clone itself: One end of the junction is discordant with germline, which a read error may explain. The chain recombines TRBV7-7 with TRBJ2-1; D is possibly TRBD2 (6 bases). Germline CDR1 is SSHAT and CDR2 is FNYEAQ (reference sequence). This CDR3 is 15 amino acids long. This chain's CDR3 is CASSLDGLKSNEQFF. As DNA, the CDR3 is TGTGCTAGCAGCTTAGACGGACTAAAATCCAATGAGCAGTTCTTC.

The V gene is TRBV28, the J gene TRBJ2-1; 11 nucleotides match TRBD1. The trim removed 6 bases at V and 4 bases at J, leaving 5 bases unmatched. CDR1 and CDR2 (germline): MDHEN, SYDVKM. The CDR3 consists of 15 residues. CDR3 coding DNA: TGTGCCAGCAGAGGACAGGGGGCGCGTTACAATGAGCAGTTCTTC. It codes for CASRGQGARYNEQFF.

In this sample, this clone turned up many times. The chain combines TRBV23-1 with TRBJ1-4, with unresolved D. TRBV23-1 is identified as an open reading frame with a role that is uncertain. V lost 7 bases and J lost 4, with 10 bases in between. CDR3 length: 13 residues. Here the CDR3 reads CASILGVNEKLFF. CDR3 sequence (DNA): TGCGCCAGCATCCTGGGAGTTAATGAAAAACTGTTTTTT.

The CDR3 is CASSIDTRTDTQYF. The CDR3 nucleotides are TGTGCCAGTAGTATAGATACAAGAACAGATACGCAGTATTTT. This chain uses TRBV19 with TRBJ2-3; D call uncertain. The CDR3 extends over 14 amino acids. Trimming cost V 0 bases and J 3 bases, with 7 bases left between them. Germline V gene sequence: CDR1 LNHDA, CDR2 SQIVND (reference sequence).

The chain couples TRBV4-1 to TRBJ2-7; D gene ambiguous. V lost 1 base, J lost 8 bases, and 15 bases lay in between. Germline assignment: CDR1 MGHRA and CDR2 YSYEKL. CDR3 length: 14 amino acids. In DNA form, the CDR3 reads TGCGCCAGCAGCCAAGTTCCCTATCCTACGAAGCAGTACTTC. It encodes CASSQVPYPTKQYF.